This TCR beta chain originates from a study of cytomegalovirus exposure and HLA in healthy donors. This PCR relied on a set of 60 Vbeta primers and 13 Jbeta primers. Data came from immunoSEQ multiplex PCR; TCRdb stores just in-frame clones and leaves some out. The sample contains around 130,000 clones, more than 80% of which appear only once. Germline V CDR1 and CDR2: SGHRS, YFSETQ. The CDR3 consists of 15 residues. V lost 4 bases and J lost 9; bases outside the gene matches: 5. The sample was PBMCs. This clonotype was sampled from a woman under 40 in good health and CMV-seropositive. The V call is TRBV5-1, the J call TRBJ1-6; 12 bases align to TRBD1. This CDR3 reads CASSPRDRGLSPLHF. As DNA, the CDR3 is TGCGCCAGCAGCCCCAGGGACAGGGGGCTTTCACCCCTCCACTTT.